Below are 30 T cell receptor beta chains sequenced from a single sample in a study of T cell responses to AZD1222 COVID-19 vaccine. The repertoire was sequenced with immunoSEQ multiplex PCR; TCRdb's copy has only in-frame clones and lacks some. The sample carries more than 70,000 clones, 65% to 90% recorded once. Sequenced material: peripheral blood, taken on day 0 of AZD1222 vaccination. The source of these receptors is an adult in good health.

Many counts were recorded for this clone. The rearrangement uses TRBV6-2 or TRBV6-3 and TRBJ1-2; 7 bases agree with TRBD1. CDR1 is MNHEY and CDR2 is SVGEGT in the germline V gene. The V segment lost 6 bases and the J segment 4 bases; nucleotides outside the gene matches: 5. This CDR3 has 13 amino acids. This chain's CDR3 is CASSPGQSYGYTF. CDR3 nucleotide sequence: TGTGCCAGCAGCCCGGGACAGTCCTATGGCTACACCTTC.

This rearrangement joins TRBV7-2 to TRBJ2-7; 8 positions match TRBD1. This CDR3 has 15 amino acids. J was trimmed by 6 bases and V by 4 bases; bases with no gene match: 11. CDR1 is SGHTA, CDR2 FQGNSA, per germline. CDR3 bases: TGTGCCAGCAGCTCCTCCGGGACAGGTCCCCCCGAGCAGTACTTC. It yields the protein CASSSSGTGPPEQYF.

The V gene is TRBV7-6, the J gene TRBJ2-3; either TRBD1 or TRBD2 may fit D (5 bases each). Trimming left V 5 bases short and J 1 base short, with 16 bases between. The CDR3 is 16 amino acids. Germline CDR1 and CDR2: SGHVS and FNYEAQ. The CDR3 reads CASSPGPKGGTDTQYF. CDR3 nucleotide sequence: TGTGCCAGCAGCCCGGGACCCAAAGGAGGCACAGATACGCAGTATTTT.

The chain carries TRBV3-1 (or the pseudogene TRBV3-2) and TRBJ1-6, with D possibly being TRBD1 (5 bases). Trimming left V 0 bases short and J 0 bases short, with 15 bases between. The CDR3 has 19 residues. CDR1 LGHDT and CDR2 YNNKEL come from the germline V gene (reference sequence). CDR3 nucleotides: TGTGCCAGCAGCCAAGAGGACATTGTAATAAGCTCCTATAATTCACCCCTCCACTTT. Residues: CASSQEDIVISSYNSPLHF.

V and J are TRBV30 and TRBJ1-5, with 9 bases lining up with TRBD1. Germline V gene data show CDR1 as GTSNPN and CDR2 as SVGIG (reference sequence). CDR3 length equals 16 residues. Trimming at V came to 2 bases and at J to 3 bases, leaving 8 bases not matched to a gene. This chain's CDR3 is CAWSFPGTGYNQPQHF. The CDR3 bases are TGTGCCTGGAGTTTCCCCGGGACAGGGTACAATCAGCCCCAGCATTTT.

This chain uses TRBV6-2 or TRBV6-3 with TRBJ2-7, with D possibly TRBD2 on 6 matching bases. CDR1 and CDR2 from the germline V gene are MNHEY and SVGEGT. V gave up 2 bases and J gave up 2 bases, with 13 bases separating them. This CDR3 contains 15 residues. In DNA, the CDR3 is TGTGCCAGCAGTTACGGAGGGCAGGCCCCCTACGAGCAGTACTTC. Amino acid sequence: CASSYGGQAPYEQYF.

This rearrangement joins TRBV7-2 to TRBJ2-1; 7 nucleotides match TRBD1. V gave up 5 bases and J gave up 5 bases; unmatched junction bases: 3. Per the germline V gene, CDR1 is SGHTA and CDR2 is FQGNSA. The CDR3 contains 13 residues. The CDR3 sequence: CASSGQVNNEQFF. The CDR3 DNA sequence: TGTGCCAGCAGCGGACAGGTGAACAATGAGCAGTTCTTC. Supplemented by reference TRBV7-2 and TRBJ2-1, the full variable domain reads GAGVSQSPSNKVTEKGKDVELRCDPISGHTALYWYRQSLGQGLEFLIYFQGNSAPDKSGLPSDRFSAERTGGSVSTLTIQRTQQEDSAVYLCASSGQVNNEQFFGPGTRLTVL.

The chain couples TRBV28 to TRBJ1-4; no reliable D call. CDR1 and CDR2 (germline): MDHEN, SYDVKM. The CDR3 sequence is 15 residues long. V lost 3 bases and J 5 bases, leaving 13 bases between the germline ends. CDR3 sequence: CASSFGQAENEKLFF. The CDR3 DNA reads TGTGCCAGCAGTTTCGGCCAGGCGGAGAATGAAAAACTGTTTTTT.

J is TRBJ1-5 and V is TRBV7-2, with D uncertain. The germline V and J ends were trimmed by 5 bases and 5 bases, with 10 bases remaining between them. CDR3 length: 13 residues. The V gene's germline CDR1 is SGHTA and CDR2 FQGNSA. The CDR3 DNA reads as TGTGCCAGCAGCCCTACCGCGGATCAGCCCCAGCATTTT. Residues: CASSPTADQPQHF.

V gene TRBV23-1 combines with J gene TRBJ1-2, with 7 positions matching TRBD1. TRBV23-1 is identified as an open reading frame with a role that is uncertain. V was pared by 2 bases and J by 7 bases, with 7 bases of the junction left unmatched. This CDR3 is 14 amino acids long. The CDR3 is CASSQGDSFCGYTF. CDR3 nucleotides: TGCGCCAGCAGTCAAGGGGACAGTTTCTGTGGCTACACCTTC.

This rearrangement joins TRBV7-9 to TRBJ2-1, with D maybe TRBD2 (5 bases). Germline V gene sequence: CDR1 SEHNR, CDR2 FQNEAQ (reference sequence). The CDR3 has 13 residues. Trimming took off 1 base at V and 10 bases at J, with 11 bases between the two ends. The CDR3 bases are TGTGCCAGCAGCTTAGGAGGGCAGCGGGAGCAGTTCTTC. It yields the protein CASSLGGQREQFF. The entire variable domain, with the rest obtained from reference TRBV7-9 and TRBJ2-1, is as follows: DTGVSQNPRHKITKRGQNVTFRCDPISEHNRLYWYRQTLGQGPEFLTYFQNEAQLEKSRLLSDRFSAERPKGSFSTLEIQRTEQGDSAMYLCASSLGGQREQFFGPGTRLTVL.

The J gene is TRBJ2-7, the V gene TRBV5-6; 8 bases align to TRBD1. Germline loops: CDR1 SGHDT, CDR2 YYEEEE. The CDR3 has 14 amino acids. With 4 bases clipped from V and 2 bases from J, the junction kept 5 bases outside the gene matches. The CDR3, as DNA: TGTGCCAGCAGCCCGACAGGGGCTACCTACGAGCAGTACTTC. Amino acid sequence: CASSPTGATYEQYF.

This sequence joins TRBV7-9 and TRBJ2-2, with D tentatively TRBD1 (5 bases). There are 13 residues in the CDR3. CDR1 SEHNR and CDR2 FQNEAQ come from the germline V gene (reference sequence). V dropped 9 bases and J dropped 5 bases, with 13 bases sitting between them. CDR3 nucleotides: TGTGCCAGTTCTCGACCAGGGACCGGGGAGCTGTTTTTT. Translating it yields CASSRPGTGELFF.

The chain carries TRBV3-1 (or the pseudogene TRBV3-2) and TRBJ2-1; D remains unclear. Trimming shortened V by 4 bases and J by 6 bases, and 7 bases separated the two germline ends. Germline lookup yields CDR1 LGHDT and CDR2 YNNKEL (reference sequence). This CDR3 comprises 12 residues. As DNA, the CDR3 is TGTGCCAGCAGCCCAAGACTCAATGAGCAGTTCTTC. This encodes CASSPRLNEQFF.

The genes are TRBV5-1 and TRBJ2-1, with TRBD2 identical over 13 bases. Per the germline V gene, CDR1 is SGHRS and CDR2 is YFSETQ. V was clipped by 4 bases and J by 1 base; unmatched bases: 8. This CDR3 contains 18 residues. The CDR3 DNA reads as TGCGCCAGCAGCCCGGGACTAGCGGGGAGGCGATCCTACAATGAGCAGTTCTTC. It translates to CASSPGLAGRRSYNEQFF.

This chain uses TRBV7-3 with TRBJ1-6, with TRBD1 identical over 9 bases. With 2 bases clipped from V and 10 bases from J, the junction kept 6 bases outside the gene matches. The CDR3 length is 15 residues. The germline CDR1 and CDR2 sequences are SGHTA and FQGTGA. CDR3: CASSLGGQGRSPLHF. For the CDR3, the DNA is TGTGCCAGCAGCTTAGGGGGACAGGGCAGATCACCCCTCCACTTT.

The CDR3 DNA is TGTGCCAGCTCACCTTCTCAGGGGGCAGGACAGCCCCAGCATTTT. Its protein product is CASSPSQGAGQPQHF. V usage is TRBV18 and J usage is TRBJ1-5; 8 bases match TRBD1. Germline CDR1 reads KGHSH; CDR2 reads LQKENI. The CDR3 is made up of 15 amino acids. Trimming removed 3 bases from V and 7 bases from J; junction bases left unmatched: 8.

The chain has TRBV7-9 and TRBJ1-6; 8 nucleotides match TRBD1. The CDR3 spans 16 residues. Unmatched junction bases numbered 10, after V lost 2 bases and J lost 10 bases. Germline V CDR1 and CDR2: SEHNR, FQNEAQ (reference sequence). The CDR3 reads CASSLKPTGGGSPLHF. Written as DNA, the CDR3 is TGTGCCAGCAGCTTAAAACCAACAGGGGGTGGCTCACCCCTCCACTTT. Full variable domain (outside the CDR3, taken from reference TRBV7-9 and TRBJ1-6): DTGVSQNPRHKITKRGQNVTFRCDPISEHNRLYWYRQTLGQGPEFLTYFQNEAQLEKSRLLSDRFSAERPKGSFSTLEIQRTEQGDSAMYLCASSLKPTGGGSPLHFGNGTRLTVT.

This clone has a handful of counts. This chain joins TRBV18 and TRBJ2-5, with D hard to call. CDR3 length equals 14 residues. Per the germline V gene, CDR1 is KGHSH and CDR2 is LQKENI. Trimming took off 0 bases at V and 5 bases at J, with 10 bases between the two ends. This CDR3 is CASSPPGGLETQYF. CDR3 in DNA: TGTGCCAGCTCACCACCAGGCGGTCTCGAGACCCAGTACTTC.

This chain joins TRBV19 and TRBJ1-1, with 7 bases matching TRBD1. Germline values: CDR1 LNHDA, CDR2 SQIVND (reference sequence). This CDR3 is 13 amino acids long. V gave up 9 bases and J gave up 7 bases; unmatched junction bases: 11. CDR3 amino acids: CASSVDRESEAFF. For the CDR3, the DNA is TGTGCCAGCTCCGTCGACAGGGAAAGTGAAGCTTTCTTT.

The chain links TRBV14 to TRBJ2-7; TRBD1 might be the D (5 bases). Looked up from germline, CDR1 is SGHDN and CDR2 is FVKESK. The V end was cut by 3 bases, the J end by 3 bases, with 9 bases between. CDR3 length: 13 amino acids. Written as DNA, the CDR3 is TGTGCCAGCAGCCACAGACAGCTCTACGAGCAGTACTTC. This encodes CASSHRQLYEQYF.

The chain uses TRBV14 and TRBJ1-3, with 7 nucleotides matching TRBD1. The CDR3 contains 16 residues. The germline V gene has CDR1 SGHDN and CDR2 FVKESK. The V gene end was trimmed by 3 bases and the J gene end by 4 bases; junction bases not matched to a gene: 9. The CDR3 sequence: CASSQLQGKAGNTIYF. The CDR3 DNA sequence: TGTGCCAGCAGCCAGCTACAGGGGAAAGCCGGAAACACCATATATTTT.

The CDR3: CASSFQGGNEQFF. Here the CDR3 DNA reads TGTGCCAGCAGTTTTCAGGGGGGCAATGAGCAGTTCTTC. The chain is built from TRBV7-3 and TRBJ2-1; D may be TRBD1 (7 bases). Between the trimmed V and J ends, which lost 6 bases and 6 bases, there was a span of 12 bases. Germline V CDR1 and CDR2: SGHTA, FQGTGA. The CDR3 spans 13 residues.

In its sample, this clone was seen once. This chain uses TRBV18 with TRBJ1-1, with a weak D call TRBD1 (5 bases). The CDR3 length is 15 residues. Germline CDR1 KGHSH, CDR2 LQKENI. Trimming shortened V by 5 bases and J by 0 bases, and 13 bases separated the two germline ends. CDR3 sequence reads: CASSGLGVMNTEAFF. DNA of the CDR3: TGTGCCAGCTCAGGCTTGGGGGTCATGAACACTGAAGCTTTCTTT.

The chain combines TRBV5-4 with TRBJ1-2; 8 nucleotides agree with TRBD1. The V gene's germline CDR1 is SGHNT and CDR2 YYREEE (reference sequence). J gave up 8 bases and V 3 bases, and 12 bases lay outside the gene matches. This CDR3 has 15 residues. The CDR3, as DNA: TGTGCCAGCAGCTCCCCAAGAACAGGGGGAGAAGGCTACACCTTC. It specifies CASSSPRTGGEGYTF.

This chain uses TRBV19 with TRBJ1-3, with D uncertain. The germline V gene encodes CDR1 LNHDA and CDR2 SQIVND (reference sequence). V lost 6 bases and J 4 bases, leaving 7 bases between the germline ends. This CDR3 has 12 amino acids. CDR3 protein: CASRTQGNTIYF. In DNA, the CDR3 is TGTGCCAGTAGAACACAAGGAAACACCATATATTTT. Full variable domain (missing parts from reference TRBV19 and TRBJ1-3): DGGITQSPKYLFRKEGQNVTLSCEQNLNHDAMYWYRQDPGQGLRLIYYSQIVNDFQKGDIAEGYSVSREKKESFPLTVTSAQKNPTAFYLCASRTQGNTIYFGEGSWLTVV.

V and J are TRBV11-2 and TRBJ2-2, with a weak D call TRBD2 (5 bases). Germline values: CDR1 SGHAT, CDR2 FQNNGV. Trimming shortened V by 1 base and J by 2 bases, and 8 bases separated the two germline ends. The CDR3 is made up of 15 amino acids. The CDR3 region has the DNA TGTGCCAGCAGCTTAGCGGGGAGAAACACCGGGGAGCTGTTTTTT. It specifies CASSLAGRNTGELFF.

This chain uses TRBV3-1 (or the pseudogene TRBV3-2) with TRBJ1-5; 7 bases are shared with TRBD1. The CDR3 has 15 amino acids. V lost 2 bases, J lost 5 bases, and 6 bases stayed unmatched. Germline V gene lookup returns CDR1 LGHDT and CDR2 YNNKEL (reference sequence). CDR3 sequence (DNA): TGTGCCAGCAGCCAAAAGGGGGCAGGGGATCAGCCCCAGCATTTT. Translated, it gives CASSQKGAGDQPQHF.

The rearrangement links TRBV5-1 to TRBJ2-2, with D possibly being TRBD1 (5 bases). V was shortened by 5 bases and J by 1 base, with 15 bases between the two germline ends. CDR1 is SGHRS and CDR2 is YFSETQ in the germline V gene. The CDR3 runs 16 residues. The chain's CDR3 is CASSRDSPLNTGELFF. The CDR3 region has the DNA TGCGCCAGCAGTCGAGACAGCCCCTTGAACACCGGGGAGCTGTTTTTT. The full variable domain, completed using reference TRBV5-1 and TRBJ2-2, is KAGVTQTPRYLIKTRGQQVTLSCSPISGHRSVSWYQQTPGQGLQFLFEYFSETQRNKGNFPGRFSGRQFSNSRSEMNVSTLELGDSALYLCASSRDSPLNTGELFFGEGSRLTVL.

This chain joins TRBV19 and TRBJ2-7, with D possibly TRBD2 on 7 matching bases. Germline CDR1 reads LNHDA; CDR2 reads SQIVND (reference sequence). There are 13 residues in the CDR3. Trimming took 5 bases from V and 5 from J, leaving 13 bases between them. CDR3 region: CASSGRGRDEQYF. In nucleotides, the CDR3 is TGTGCCAGTAGTGGAAGGGGGAGGGACGAGCAGTACTTC.